The 10 T cell receptor beta chains reported below all come from one sample, sequenced in a study of blood T cells in healthy people across ages. A J-beta primer mix and a sample-barcoded 5' primer were used in a second PCR of roughly 6 to 12 cycles. From the 5' RACE reads, TCRdb called clonotypes with MiXCR, one entry per CDR3 protein. Here the sample spans 1.5 million to 2 million distinct CDR3 sequences, roughly 28% being singletons. Sequencing input: blood. The receptors come from a woman under 40 in good health.

This clonotype appeared many times. This chain connects TRBV27 to TRBJ2-3; D perhaps matches TRBD1 (6 bases). The V and J ends lost 6 bases and 0 bases respectively, with 13 bases between them. Germline CDR1 and CDR2: MNHEY and SMNVEV (reference sequence). This CDR3 has 15 residues. CDR3 amino acids: CASRGPGQSTDTQYF. CDR3 bases: TGTGCCAGCAGGGGCCCGGGACAAAGCACAGATACGCAGTATTTT.

This clonotype was picked up many times. The chain joins TRBV12-3 or TRBV12-4 to TRBJ2-7; 13 nucleotides line up with TRBD2. Trimming took 1 base from V and 7 from J; bases not matched to a gene: 4. The CDR3 totals 15 residues. CDR3 bases: TGTGCCAGCAGTTTAGTACTAGCGGGGGGGCGGGAGCAGTACTTC. Amino acid sequence: CASSLVLAGGREQYF.

The CDR3 is CASALQNSPLHF. Here the CDR3 DNA reads TGTGCCAGCGCATTACAGAATTCACCCCTCCACTTT. The rearrangement joins TRBV18 to TRBJ1-6; unclear D gene. This CDR3 has 12 residues. Germline CDR1 is KGHSH and CDR2 is LQKENI. V was clipped by 8 bases and J by 7 bases, with 9 bases between them.

Concerning this clonotype itself: A much larger clone differs by one base, so this may be a read error. The chain uses TRBV9 and TRBJ2-7; 7 nucleotides align to TRBD2. With V trimmed by 4 bases and J by 7 bases, 23 bases remained unmatched. In germline, CDR1 is SGDLS, CDR2 YYNGEE. The CDR3 runs 18 residues. Here the CDR3 DNA reads TGTGCCAGCAGCCGTACTGGACGGGACTACAACCCCTACAATGAGCAGTACTTC. It translates to CASSRTGRDYNPYNEQYF. Together with reference TRBV9 and TRBJ2-7, the CDR3 gives the full variable domain: DSGVTQTPKHLITATGQRVTLRCSPRSGDLSVYWYQQSLDQGLQFLIQYYNGEERAKGNILERFSAQQFPDLHSELNLSSLELGDSALYFCASSRTGRDYNPYNEQYFGPGTRLTVT.

The gene calls are TRBV29-1 and TRBJ1-1, with D tentatively TRBD1 (5 bases). With 0 bases removed from V and 5 bases from J, the gap between germline ends came to 13 bases. The germline gives CDR1 SQVTM, CDR2 ANQGSEA. The CDR3 covers 14 residues. Here the CDR3 DNA reads TGCAGCGTTGAAGATCGCGGGAAGGGGACTGAAGCTTTCTTT. Encoded protein: CSVEDRGKGTEAFF.

This clonotype came up a few times. The V gene is TRBV20-1, the J gene TRBJ2-3, with 13 bases aligning to TRBD2. Looked up from germline, CDR1 is DFQATT and CDR2 is SNEGSKA (reference sequence). V trimming: 5 bases; J trimming: 2 bases; junction bases outside the gene matches: 7. CDR3 length: 16 amino acids. CDR3 in amino acids: CSASQTSGGFTDTQYF. CDR3 nucleotides: TGCAGTGCTTCTCAGACTAGCGGGGGGTTCACAGATACGCAGTATTTT.

The chain has TRBV2 and TRBJ2-1; TRBD2 matches at 9 bases. The germline V gene encodes CDR1 SNHLY and CDR2 FYNNEI. V lost 5 bases, J lost 4 bases, and 6 bases stayed unmatched. The CDR3 sequence is 15 residues long. Written as DNA, the CDR3 is TGTGCCAGCAGTTCGGAAGCGGGGGGTTACAATGAGCAGTTCTTC. It codes for CASSSEAGGYNEQFF.

This clonotype occurred a few times. V and J are TRBV12-3 or TRBV12-4 and TRBJ2-1; a weak D match, TRBD1 (5 bases). Trimming left V 4 bases short and J 4 bases short, with 11 bases between. The length of the CDR3 is 14 residues. The CDR3 DNA follows: TGTGCCAGCAGTTACGAAGGGGTTTACAATGAGCAGTTCTTC. It translates to CASSYEGVYNEQFF.

This clonotype was seen repeatedly, ten times or more. At one end, the junction sequence differs from germline, possibly due to a read error. In DNA form, the CDR3 reads TGTGCCAGCAGCTTAGCATTGGCGGGGGCCCAAAAGACCCAGTACTTC. Its protein product is CASSLALAGAQKTQYF. The gene calls are TRBV7-2 and TRBJ2-5; D might be TRBD2 (7 bases). The germline CDR1 and CDR2 sequences are SGHTA and FQGNSA. CDR3 length: 16 residues.

This clonotype turned up a few times. J is TRBJ1-2 and V is TRBV4-1, with D unclear. The CDR3 covers 12 residues. The V gene's germline CDR1 is MGHRA and CDR2 YSYEKL. The germline V and J ends were trimmed by 4 bases and 13 bases, with 16 bases remaining between them. In nucleotides, the CDR3 is TGCGCCAGCAGCCTAAGGGAGGGAAAGACCACCTTC. It translates to CASSLREGKTTF.